These 23 T cell receptor beta chains were all obtained from the same sample, sequenced in a study of breast tumors, draining lymph nodes, adjacent tissues. A single record per CDR3 protein comes from TCRdb applying MiXCR to the multiplex PCR reads. The sample consists of roughly 80,000 distinct CDR3 sequences, about 21% of them appearing once. Samples came from axillary lymph nodes draining the breast cancer. Input material: axillary lymph node tissue. The receptors here all came from a female donor with breast cancer. Some clones in this sample may be carry-over from other donors' samples.

This clonotype showed up many times. The rearrangement joins TRBV20-1 to TRBJ2-2, with D perhaps TRBD2 (6 bases). This CDR3 is built from 16 residues. Per the germline V gene, CDR1 is DFQATT and CDR2 is SNEGSKA (reference sequence). Trimming pared 3 bases from V and 5 bases from J, leaving 19 bases between. The CDR3 reads CSARGSGSFMTGELFF. The CDR3 nucleotides read TGCAGTGCTAGGGGTAGCGGTAGCTTCATGACCGGGGAGCTGTTTTTT.

The chain employs TRBV30 and TRBJ1-3; no firm D call. The CDR3 is made up of 12 amino acids. V was shortened by 2 bases and J by 4 bases, with 6 bases between the two germline ends. Germline CDR1 GTSNPN, CDR2 SVGIG (reference sequence). CDR3 nucleotides: TGTGCCTGGAGTTTCAAAGGAAACACCATATATTTT. This translates into CAWSFKGNTIYF.

This clonotype has a count of ten or more. The J gene is TRBJ2-2, the V gene TRBV19, with D possibly being TRBD2 (5 bases). V lost 5 bases to trimming and J lost 4 bases, with 8 bases between them. The V gene's germline CDR1 is LNHDA and CDR2 SQIVND (reference sequence). There are 13 residues in the CDR3. The CDR3 loop is CASSLRGTGELFF. DNA of the CDR3: TGTGCCAGTAGTTTACGGGGCACCGGGGAGCTGTTTTTT.

Of note for this clonotype: A much larger clone lies one base from this, so it may be a read error. The V gene is TRBV12-3 or TRBV12-4, the J gene TRBJ1-5, with no clear D. The CDR3 has 13 residues. This CDR3 reads CASGLSRNQPQHF. The CDR3 bases are TGTGCCAGCGGTTTATCGCGGAATCAGCCCCAGCATTTT.

At least ten counts were recorded for this clonotype. The genes are TRBV5-1 and TRBJ2-7; possibly TRBD2 for D (5 bases). This CDR3 comprises 13 residues. Germline CDR1 reads SGHRS; CDR2 reads YFSETQ. V dropped 5 bases and J dropped 5 bases, with 14 bases sitting between them. The CDR3 sequence: CASRFSGGNEQYF. CDR3 sequence (DNA): TGCGCCAGCAGGTTTTCAGGAGGTAACGAGCAGTACTTC.

This clonotype was recorded many times. The genes are TRBV11-3 and TRBJ2-1; either TRBD1 or TRBD2 may supply D (6 bases each). V was clipped by 1 base and J by 3 bases, with 13 bases between them. This CDR3 contains 16 residues. Germline V CDR1 and CDR2: SGHNT, YENEEA. Here the CDR3 DNA reads TGTGCCAGCAGCTTAGGTGGGGGGCCTCACTACAATGAGCAGTTCTTC. This gives the protein CASSLGGGPHYNEQFF.

This clonotype was observed many times. The rearrangement links TRBV29-1 to TRBJ2-3; 12 positions agree with TRBD1. Germline V gene data show CDR1 as SQVTM and CDR2 as ANQGSEA. The CDR3 contains 15 residues. V trimming: 5 bases; J trimming: 4 bases; junction bases outside the gene matches: 7. CDR3 region: CSVSSGTGGSDTQYF. CDR3 bases: TGCAGCGTTTCATCCGGGACAGGGGGCTCAGATACGCAGTATTTT.

This clonotype occurred many times. The rearrangement uses TRBV19 and TRBJ2-5; no clear D gene. The CDR3 loop spans 12 amino acids. V was trimmed by 4 bases and J by 4 bases, leaving 7 bases between them. Germline CDR1 LNHDA, CDR2 SQIVND (reference sequence). In DNA form, the CDR3 reads TGTGCCAGTAGTAAGGACCGAGAGACCCAGTACTTC. It codes for CASSKDRETQYF.

This clonotype was observed many times. V usage is TRBV10-3 and J usage is TRBJ2-1; 9 bases line up with TRBD1. The CDR3 spans 17 residues. With V trimmed by 1 base and J by 8 bases, 12 bases remained unmatched. Germline CDR1 is ENHRY and CDR2 is SYGVKD. CDR3 DNA: TGTGCCATCAGTGAGTTTCCTCCAGGGACAGGGCTACATGAGCAGTTCTTC. Encoded protein: CAISEFPPGTGLHEQFF.

The chain links TRBV30 to TRBJ1-2, with unresolved D. Germline V gene data show CDR1 as GTSNPN and CDR2 as SVGIG (reference sequence). Trimming pared 4 bases from V and 3 bases from J, leaving 21 bases between. This CDR3 spans 16 amino acids. Here the CDR3 DNA reads TGTGCCTGGATCAGAAGTGGGTTCGCAGTGGACTATGGCTACACCTTC. The encoded protein is CAWIRSGFAVDYGYTF.

Concerning this clonotype: A read error is possible here, since a much larger clone lies one base away. The genes are TRBV3-1 and TRBJ2-1, with 8 bases identical to TRBD1. Germline V CDR1 and CDR2: LGHDT, YNNKEL (reference sequence). This CDR3 has 14 amino acids. CDR3 nucleotides: TGTGCCAACAGCCAAGATAACAGGGGGAATGAGCAGTTCTTC. Translating it yields CANSQDNRGNEQFF.

The rearrangement joins TRBV6-4 to TRBJ2-3, with D perhaps matching TRBD1 or TRBD2 (5 bases each). Germline V CDR1 and CDR2: MRHNA, SNTAGT. The V end was cut by 11 bases, the J end by 2 bases, with 17 bases between. The CDR3 has 14 residues. CDR3 coding DNA: TGTGCCGGTTCCGGGACGATTATCACAGATACGCAGTATTTT. Amino acid sequence: CAGSGTIITDTQYF.

This clonotype occurred a few times. The V gene is TRBV27, the J gene TRBJ2-1; D call uncertain. Trimming took off 4 bases at V and 3 bases at J, with 13 bases between the two ends. The germline CDR1 and CDR2 sequences are MNHEY and SMNVEV (reference sequence). The CDR3 consists of 15 residues. The CDR3 sequence: CASSYSPTHYNEQFF. CDR3 in DNA: TGTGCCAGCAGTTATTCTCCTACTCACTACAATGAGCAGTTCTTC.

This clonotype has at least ten counts. The chain uses TRBV5-6 and TRBJ2-5, with TRBD1 matching over 9 bases. Germline values: CDR1 SGHDT, CDR2 YYEEEE. This CDR3 contains 14 residues. Germline trimming cut 4 bases from V and 9 bases from J; bases unmatched to any gene: 10. The CDR3 DNA is TGTGCCAGCAGCACAAGACAGGGGGAATTGCCCCAGTACTTC. Its translation is CASSTRQGELPQYF.

This clonotype was counted many times. V is TRBV19 and J is TRBJ2-7; D uncertain. This CDR3 spans 15 amino acids. Germline assignment: CDR1 LNHDA and CDR2 SQIVND (reference sequence). Trimming took 8 bases from V and 0 from J, leaving 17 bases between them. In nucleotides, the CDR3 is TGTGCCAGTCGACCCTTGATTGGTAGCTCCTACGAGCAGTACTTC. It yields the protein CASRPLIGSSYEQYF. Together with reference TRBV19 and TRBJ2-7, the CDR3 gives the full variable domain: DGGITQSPKYLFRKEGQNVTLSCEQNLNHDAMYWYRQDPGQGLRLIYYSQIVNDFQKGDIAEGYSVSREKKESFPLTVTSAQKNPTAFYLCASRPLIGSSYEQYFGPGTRLTVT.

This clonotype was counted many times. The J gene is TRBJ1-6, the V gene TRBV4-2; D unresolved. The length of the CDR3 is 14 residues. Trimming left V 0 bases short and J 3 bases short, with 3 bases between. CDR1 and CDR2 (germline): LGHNA, YNFKEQ. This chain's CDR3 is CASSQDSYNSPLHF. CDR3 nucleotide sequence: TGTGCCAGCAGCCAAGACAGCTATAATTCACCCCTCCACTTT.

This clonotype appeared many times. The V gene is TRBV24-1, the J gene TRBJ2-2; a possible D gene is TRBD1 (5 bases). Trimming cost V 0 bases and J 5 bases, with 9 bases left between them. Germline assignment: CDR1 KGHDR and CDR2 SFDVKD. The CDR3 totals 15 residues. In nucleotides, the CDR3 is TGTGCCACCAGTGATTTGGGCAGGGCGACCGGGGAGCTGTTTTTT. This gives the protein CATSDLGRATGELFF.

This clonotype was counted ten times or more. This chain uses TRBV20-1 with TRBJ2-7; 7 nucleotides match TRBD2. J was trimmed by 0 bases and V by 6 bases; bases with no gene match: 5. CDR3 length equals 13 residues. Germline V gene data show CDR1 as DFQATT and CDR2 as SNEGSKA (reference sequence). CDR3 DNA: TGCAGTGCCACTAGCGAGAGCTCCTACGAGCAGTACTTC. Amino acid sequence: CSATSESSYEQYF.

The CDR3 nucleotides are TGTGCCGGTAGTTCCCCGGGGGGAGGGAAGAACACCGGGGAGCTGTTTTTT. It codes for CAGSSPGGGKNTGELFF. The chain employs TRBV25-1 and TRBJ2-2, with 7 positions matching TRBD2. Germline lookup yields CDR1 MGHDK and CDR2 SYGVNS. After removal of 11 bases from V and 1 base from J, the junction contained 16 bases not matched to a gene. The length of the CDR3 is 17 residues.

There are many counts of this clonotype. This chain uses TRBV2 with TRBJ1-4; TRBD1 is a possible D gene (6 bases). V lost 6 bases and J lost 2, with 13 bases in between. The germline V gene encodes CDR1 SNHLY and CDR2 FYNNEI. This CDR3 region has 15 residues. For the CDR3, the DNA is TGTGCCAGCAGCCCCTCGGGGGCGACTAATGAAAAACTGTTTTTT. Protein product: CASSPSGATNEKLFF.

At least ten counts were recorded for this clonotype. This chain uses TRBV7-3 with TRBJ2-5; D is undetermined. Trimming removed 0 bases at V and 4 bases at J, with 12 bases between. CDR1 and CDR2 (germline): SGHTA, FQGTGA. The CDR3 spans 15 residues. CDR3 sequence reads: CASSLTNARGETQYF. CDR3 nucleotides: TGTGCCAGCAGCTTAACTAACGCTAGAGGAGAGACCCAGTACTTC.

This clonotype was counted ten times or more. This chain connects TRBV15 to TRBJ1-6; 7 bases are shared with TRBD1. V dropped 0 bases and J dropped 1; count of bases not matched to a gene: 6. Germline loops: CDR1 LNHNV, CDR2 YYDKDF (reference sequence). This CDR3 spans 18 amino acids. The DNA for the CDR3 is TGTGCCACCAGCAGAGATGTTGGCAGGGGGTCCTATAATTCACCCCTCCACTTT. The encoded protein is CATSRDVGRGSYNSPLHF.

This clonotype came up a few times. It may be a read error: a sequence one base away is much more abundant. The V call is TRBV9, the J call TRBJ2-1, with a weak D call TRBD1 (5 bases). The CDR3 spans 15 residues. Trimming took off 4 bases at V and 2 bases at J, with 13 bases between the two ends. The germline CDR1 and CDR2 sequences are SGDLS and YYNGEE. In nucleotides, the CDR3 is TGTGCCAGCAGCACCCAGGCGGACACCTACAATGAGCAGTTCTTC. It specifies CASSTQADTYNEQFF.